This record looks at one T cell receptor beta chain sequence and its context. Its target is unknown. This entry is derived from a study of CD8+ T cells in alopecia areata. General observations from the study: In lesional scalp, particularly from alopecia totalis/universalis, clonality was higher than in normal scalp. Scalp clonality and expanded CD8+ clones among the top 100 showed significant decreases with tofacitinib.

Sequencing templates came from extracted RNA that was reverse transcribed into cDNA. The table came from immunoSEQ multiplex PCR; TCRdb's copy has only in-frame clones and leaves some out. Among 130,000 to 150,000 clones listed, approximately 85% were seen once. This sample's treatment: oral pan-JAK inhibitor, 5-10 mg twice daily. Collection of lesional scalp punch biopsies and peripheral blood was performed in alopecia areata patients. In germline, CDR1 is SGHAT, CDR2 FQNNGV. CDR3 size: 12 residues. The V and J ends lost 0 bases and 4 bases respectively, with 4 bases between them. The rearrangement links TRBV11-2 to TRBJ2-7; D ambiguous. The sequence came from a human donor with alopecia areata. Sequences were derived from CD8+ T cells sorted from blood, sampled at week 4, from a patient treated with tofacitinib. The CDR3 loop reads CASSLEVYEQYF. CDR3 DNA sequence: TGTGCCAGCAGCTTAGAGGTATACGAGCAGTACTTC.